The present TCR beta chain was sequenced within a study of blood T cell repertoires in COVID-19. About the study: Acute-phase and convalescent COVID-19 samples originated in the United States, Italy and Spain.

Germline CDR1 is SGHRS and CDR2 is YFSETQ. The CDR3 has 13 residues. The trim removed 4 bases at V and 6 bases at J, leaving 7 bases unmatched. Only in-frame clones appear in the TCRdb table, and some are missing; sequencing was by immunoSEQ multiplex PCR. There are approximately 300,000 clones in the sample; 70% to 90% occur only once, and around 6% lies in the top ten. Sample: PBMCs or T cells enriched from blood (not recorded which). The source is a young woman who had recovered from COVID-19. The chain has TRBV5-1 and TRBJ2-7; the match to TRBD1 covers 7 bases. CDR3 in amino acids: CASSRGQVIEQYF. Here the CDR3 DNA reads TGCGCCAGCAGCCGCGGACAGGTAATCGAGCAGTACTTC.